This T cell receptor (beta chain) was recovered during a study of molecular identifiers for immune sequencing clone quantification. Study-wide results and caveats: Clones exceeding 20 RNA copies carried over 97% of effector molecules but under 1% of naive-cell molecules.

TCRdb reprocessed the PCR reads via MiXCR and lists one record per CDR3 protein. The sample holds about 320,000 distinct CDR3 sequences, roughly 23% seen once. Points on this clonotype: What it binds is not known. This may be a read error: a much more frequent sequence differs by one nucleotide.

This CDR3 region has 14 residues. Germline loops: CDR1 PRHDT, CDR2 FYEKMQ (reference sequence). The receptor was derived from a human donor in good health. Some libraries in this study had Jurkat cell RNA spiked in. The source material was naive CD8+ T cells from blood, with Jurkat cell RNA spiked in. As for subset: FACS-sorted CD8+CD4-CCR7+CD45RA+ naive T cells. V is TRBV13 and J is TRBJ2-5; D is possibly TRBD1 or TRBD2 (5 bases each). CDR3 amino acids: CASSSWGFQEAQYF. The CDR3 DNA sequence: TGTGCCAGCAGCTCCTGGGGGTTCCAAGAGGCCCAGTACTTC.